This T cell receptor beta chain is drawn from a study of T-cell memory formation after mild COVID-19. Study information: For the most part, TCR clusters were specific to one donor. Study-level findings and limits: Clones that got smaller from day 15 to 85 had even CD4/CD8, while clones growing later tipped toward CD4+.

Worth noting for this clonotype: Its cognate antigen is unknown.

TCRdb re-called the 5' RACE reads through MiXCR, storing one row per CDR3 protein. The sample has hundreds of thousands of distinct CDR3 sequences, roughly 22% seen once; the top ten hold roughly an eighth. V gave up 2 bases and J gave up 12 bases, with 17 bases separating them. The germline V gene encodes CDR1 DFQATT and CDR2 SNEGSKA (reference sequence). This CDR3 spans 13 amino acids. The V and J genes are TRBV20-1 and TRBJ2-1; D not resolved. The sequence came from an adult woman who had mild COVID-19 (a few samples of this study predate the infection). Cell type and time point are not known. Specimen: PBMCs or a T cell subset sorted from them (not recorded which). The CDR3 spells CSARNLRGWVQFF. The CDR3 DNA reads TGCAGTGCTAGAAACCTGAGAGGATGGGTGCAGTTCTTC.